These 29 T cell receptor beta chains came from one sample sequenced in a study of cytomegalovirus exposure and HLA in healthy donors. Libraries were prepared by immunoSEQ multiplex PCR; TCRdb keeps only in-frame clonotypes and omits some of them. The sample records under 150,000 clones, 80% to 90% being singletons. Sequencing used PBMCs. The source of these receptors is a woman aged 25 to 39 in good health and CMV-seronegative.

The chain is built from TRBV2 and TRBJ1-5, with a tentative D call TRBD1 (5 bases). Germline loops: CDR1 SNHLY, CDR2 FYNNEI. V lost 5 bases, J lost 5 bases, and 13 bases lay in between. This CDR3 is built from 14 residues. The CDR3 nucleotides are TGTGCCAGCAGTCTCCAGGGTACCGATCAGCCCCAGCATTTT. Its protein product is CASSLQGTDQPQHF.

The V gene is TRBV7-2, the J gene TRBJ1-4; 7 nucleotides agree with TRBD1. Per germline, CDR1 SGHTA and CDR2 FQGNSA. V gave up 5 bases and J gave up 8 bases; unmatched junction bases: 8. This CDR3 contains 14 residues. The DNA for the CDR3 is TGTGCCAGCAGCCCAAGGCCGGACAGGGAAAAACTGTTTTTT. It specifies CASSPRPDREKLFF.

This clone was observed a single time. The rearrangement links TRBV15 to TRBJ2-5, with TRBD2 identical over 12 bases. The germline V gene encodes CDR1 LNHNV and CDR2 YYDKDF (reference sequence). V shed 2 bases, J shed 2 bases, and the junction held 9 bases outside the gene matches. CDR3 length: 18 residues. The CDR3 DNA reads TGTGCCACCAGCAGAAACCCAAAGACTAGCGGGGGACAAGAGACCCAGTACTTC. Its translation: CATSRNPKTSGGQETQYF.

This chain uses TRBV6-5 with TRBJ1-5, with D uncertain. The ends were cut back, 4 bases at V and 2 bases at J, with 12 bases in the middle. The V gene's germline CDR1 is MNHEY and CDR2 SVGAGI. CDR3 length equals 15 residues. Written as DNA, the CDR3 is TGTGCCAGCAGTTCACGCCGGTACGGCAATCAGCCCCAGCATTTT. Translation gives CASSSRRYGNQPQHF.

J is TRBJ2-1 and V is TRBV12-5; 8 positions agree with TRBD2. The CDR3 contains 15 residues. The germline V gene encodes CDR1 LGHNT and CDR2 FRNRAP. Trimming cost V 1 base and J 3 bases; bases outside gene matches: 2. CDR3 DNA sequence: TGTGCTAGTGGTTTGGGCGGGGGGCACTACAATGAGCAGTTCTTC. Its translation: CASGLGGGHYNEQFF. Variable domain in full (rest from reference TRBV12-5 and TRBJ2-1): DARVTQTPRHKVTEMGQEVTMRCQPILGHNTVFWYRQTMMQGLELLAYFRNRAPLDDSGMPKDRFSAEMPDATLATLKIQPSEPRDSAVYFCASGLGGGHYNEQFFGPGTRLTVL.

The chain recombines TRBV12-2 with TRBJ2-1; the DNA was not compared with TRBD2, the D call given in the table. TRBV12-2 is termed a pseudogene. The CDR3 has 15 amino acids. Here the CDR3 DNA reads TGTGCAAGTCGCCATAGCGGGGGCACCTACAATGAGCAGTTCTTC. This gives the protein CASRHSGGTYNEQFF.

The V call is TRBV7-9, the J call TRBJ1-1; tentatively, D is TRBD1 (6 bases). The CDR3 is made up of 14 amino acids. With 5 bases removed from V and 4 bases from J, the gap between germline ends came to 14 bases. Per germline, CDR1 SEHNR and CDR2 FQNEAQ (reference sequence). The CDR3 region is CASSPRGAGTEAFF. The CDR3 DNA reads as TGTGCCAGCAGCCCCCGGGGGGCTGGCACTGAAGCTTTCTTT.

V gene TRBV21-1 combines with J gene TRBJ1-2; TRBD1, as called in the table, went unchecked against the DNA. TRBV21-1 counts as a pseudogene. The CDR3 covers 15 residues. CDR3 nucleotides: TGTGCCAGCAGCAAAGTACAGGGAGTCGAGGGAGGCTACACCTTC. Protein sequence: CASSKVQGVEGGYTF.

This clone showed up just a few times. The V gene is TRBV30, the J gene TRBJ2-7, with TRBD1 matching over 12 bases. This CDR3 is 17 amino acids long. V shed 0 bases, J shed 4 bases, and the junction held 10 bases outside the gene matches. In germline, CDR1 is GTSNPN, CDR2 SVGIG (reference sequence). The CDR3 is CAWSVLLGDRGQYEQYF. The CDR3 bases are TGTGCCTGGAGTGTACTCTTAGGGGACAGGGGGCAGTACGAGCAGTACTTC.

This sequence joins TRBV10-3 and TRBJ1-4; a possible D gene is TRBD1 (5 bases). Germline assignment: CDR1 ENHRY and CDR2 SYGVKD. V lost 7 bases, J lost 6 bases, and 15 bases lay in between. CDR3 length equals 14 residues. CDR3 sequence: CAIKDAGLDEKLFF. CDR3 in DNA: TGTGCCATCAAAGACGCAGGGTTGGATGAAAAACTGTTTTTT.

The sample holds one count of this clone. The CDR3 sequence: CASSVETGAYEQYF. In DNA, the CDR3 is TGTGCCAGCAGTGTCGAGACAGGGGCCTACGAGCAGTACTTC. This sequence joins TRBV2 and TRBJ2-5; 8 bases match TRBD1. The DNA end lines up better with TRBJ2-7; the J call may be wrong. Germline CDR1 reads SNHLY; CDR2 reads FYNNEI. CDR3 length equals 14 residues.

This chain connects TRBV9 to TRBJ1-1; 7 bases align to TRBD1. The CDR3 runs 17 residues. CDR1 is SGDLS, CDR2 YYNGEE, per germline. Trimming cost V 0 bases and J 5 bases; bases outside gene matches: 13. In nucleotides, the CDR3 is TGTGCCAGCAGCGTAGAGGGGGACAGCAGGGACGGAACTGAAGCTTTCTTT. Translated, it gives CASSVEGDSRDGTEAFF.

CDR3 loop: CASSGGELSEQYF. Here the CDR3 DNA reads TGTGCCAGCAGTGGCGGGGAGCTGAGCGAGCAGTACTTC. The chain recombines TRBV2 with TRBJ2-7; TRBD2 might be the D (6 bases). With 4 bases removed from V and 6 bases from J, the gap between germline ends came to 13 bases. Germline CDR1 reads SNHLY; CDR2 reads FYNNEI. The CDR3 totals 13 residues.

The V call is TRBV5-6, the J call TRBJ1-1; D possibly corresponds to TRBD1 (6 bases). V was pared by 5 bases and J by 5 bases, with 16 bases between. The CDR3 consists of 14 residues. Germline V gene lookup returns CDR1 SGHDT and CDR2 YYEEEE. The CDR3 DNA reads TGTGCCAGCAGTCCCGGGACATATATTACTGAAGCTTTCTTT. Its protein product is CASSPGTYITEAFF.

The chain has TRBV18 and TRBJ2-7; 8 bases match TRBD1. V shed 2 bases, J shed 2 bases, and the junction held 8 bases outside the gene matches. This CDR3 region has 16 residues. Germline CDR1 and CDR2: KGHSH and LQKENI. In nucleotides, the CDR3 is TGTGCCAGCTCACCAGGCGGGACAGGTTCAACCTACGAGCAGTACTTC. Protein product: CASSPGGTGSTYEQYF.

V gene TRBV7-9 combines with J gene TRBJ2-6; D not resolved. CDR1 and CDR2 from the germline V gene are SEHNR and FQNEAQ (reference sequence). The V gene lost 4 bases and the J gene lost 2 bases, with 12 bases spanning the gap. This CDR3 is built from 16 residues. CDR3 DNA: TGTGCCAGCAGCTCACCGCAGGTCCCTGGGGCCAACGTCCTGACTTTC. This codes for CASSSPQVPGANVLTF. Looking up the rest from reference TRBV7-9 and TRBJ2-6 gives the full variable domain: DTGVSQNPRHKITKRGQNVTFRCDPISEHNRLYWYRQTLGQGPEFLTYFQNEAQLEKSRLLSDRFSAERPKGSFSTLEIQRTEQGDSAMYLCASSSPQVPGANVLTFGAGSRLTVL.

V usage is TRBV2 and J usage is TRBJ1-3; no clear D. Trimming shortened V by 6 bases and J by 4 bases, and 19 bases separated the two germline ends. CDR3 length: 16 amino acids. Germline V gene lookup returns CDR1 SNHLY and CDR2 FYNNEI. Here the CDR3 reads CASSRKKTMNGNTIYF. Here the CDR3 DNA reads TGTGCCAGCAGCCGAAAAAAGACAATGAACGGAAACACCATATATTTT.

The chain couples TRBV28 to TRBJ1-1; TRBD1 matches 8 bases. CDR1 and CDR2 (germline): MDHEN, SYDVKM. The CDR3 is made up of 15 amino acids. V lost 3 bases and J lost 6; bases outside the gene matches: 9. Here the CDR3 DNA reads TGTGCCAGCAGTTTCCCCGGACAGGGAGGGGCTGAAGCTTTCTTT. Protein: CASSFPGQGGAEAFF.

This rearrangement joins TRBV5-1 to TRBJ1-6; 10 bases fit TRBD1. The junction had 4 bases not matched to a gene; V was cut back by 0 bases and J by 1 base. This CDR3 has 18 residues. Germline CDR1 and CDR2: SGHRS and YFSETQ. The CDR3 nucleotides are TGCGCCAGCAGCTTGGTGGGACAGGGGAAGTCCTATAATTCACCCCTCCACTTT. Translation gives CASSLVGQGKSYNSPLHF.

The chain recombines TRBV28 with TRBJ1-5, with D unclear. Germline CDR1 is MDHEN and CDR2 is SYDVKM. The CDR3 runs 15 residues. V gave up 6 bases and J gave up 0 bases, with 12 bases separating them. The CDR3 region is CASRAVSYSNQPQHF. CDR3 DNA sequence: TGTGCCAGCAGAGCTGTATCGTATAGCAATCAGCCCCAGCATTTT.

The CDR3 coding sequence is TGCGCCAGCAGCTTGGCCTACAGGGCCGGGGAAAAACTGTTTTTT. Translation gives CASSLAYRAGEKLFF. V gene TRBV5-1 combines with J gene TRBJ1-4; weak D call: TRBD1 (6 bases). Germline V gene lookup returns CDR1 SGHRS and CDR2 YFSETQ. V was pared by 0 bases and J by 8 bases, with 14 bases between. This CDR3 comprises 15 residues.

The gene calls are TRBV7-3 and TRBJ2-3, with D perhaps matching TRBD1 (6 bases). The germline V gene encodes CDR1 SGHTA and CDR2 FQGTGA. The CDR3 has 13 residues. The V end lost 1 base, the J end lost 5 bases, and 7 bases lay between the germline ends. CDR3 loop: CASSLIQGDTQYF. Here the CDR3 DNA reads TGTGCCAGCAGCTTAATACAGGGAGATACGCAGTATTTT. The whole variable domain, remainder taken from reference TRBV7-3 and TRBJ2-3, is GAGVSQTPSNKVTEKGKYVELRCDPISGHTALYWYRQSLGQGPEFLIYFQGTGAADDSGLPNDRFFAVRPEGSVSTLKIQRTERGDSAVYLCASSLIQGDTQYFGPGTRLTVL.

This clone was picked up a small number of times. The V gene is TRBV28, the J gene TRBJ2-2; 11 bases are shared with TRBD1. The CDR3 contains 13 residues. V lost 8 bases and J lost 8; bases outside the gene matches: 4. Germline loops: CDR1 MDHEN, CDR2 SYDVKM. The CDR3 DNA follows: TGTGCCAGCGGGACAGGGGGTTCAGGGGAGCTGTTTTTT. This sequence encodes CASGTGGSGELFF.

This clone was observed a single time. V and J are TRBV5-6 and TRBJ2-7; TRBD1 might be the D (7 bases). The V gene's germline CDR1 is SGHDT and CDR2 YYEEEE. CDR3 length equals 15 residues. V was pared by 4 bases and J by 6 bases, with 20 bases between. The CDR3 DNA follows: TGTGCCAGCAGCCGAGACAGGGACTCCTTCCTCGAGCAGTACTTC. Encoded protein: CASSRDRDSFLEQYF.

This chain uses TRBV28 with TRBJ2-1; 7 bases agree with TRBD2. The V and J ends lost 6 bases and 9 bases, in that order; junction bases with no gene match: 5. CDR3 size: 12 residues. Per the germline V gene, CDR1 is MDHEN and CDR2 is SYDVKM. The CDR3 here is CASSRPGGEQFF. As DNA, the CDR3 is TGTGCCAGCAGCCGACCGGGAGGTGAGCAGTTCTTC.

This chain joins TRBV6-5 and TRBJ2-3; possible D gene TRBD2, 6 bases. Germline CDR1 is MNHEY and CDR2 is SVGAGI. This CDR3 contains 15 residues. Trimming cost V 9 bases and J 4 bases, with 20 bases left between them. CDR3 in amino acids: CASASGRGMSDTQYF. CDR3 nucleotides: TGTGCCAGTGCCTCGGGGCGGGGCATGTCAGATACGCAGTATTTT.

The V gene is TRBV27, the J gene TRBJ2-1, with 10 bases aligning to TRBD1. The V segment lost 2 bases and the J segment 6 bases; nucleotides outside the gene matches: 7. CDR1 MNHEY and CDR2 SMNVEV come from the germline V gene (reference sequence). There are 16 residues in the CDR3. The CDR3 loop is CASSLVWDRGPNEQFF. The CDR3 DNA reads as TGTGCCAGCAGTTTAGTTTGGGACAGGGGTCCCAATGAGCAGTTCTTC.

The J gene is TRBJ2-2, the V gene TRBV10-3, with a weak D call TRBD2 (6 bases). The CDR3 contains 17 residues. Germline CDR1 reads ENHRY; CDR2 reads SYGVKD. V lost 4 bases and J lost 3, with 18 bases in between. The CDR3: CAISGRGRGADTGELFF. The DNA of the CDR3 is TGTGCCATCAGTGGGAGGGGAAGGGGAGCGGACACCGGGGAGCTGTTTTTT.

CDR3 sequence: CAISVGLLRRETQYF. The CDR3 DNA is TGTGCCATCTCCGTAGGACTACTCAGACGGGAGACCCAGTACTTC. J is TRBJ2-5 and V is TRBV28; perhaps TRBD2 as D (6 bases). In germline, CDR1 is MDHEN, CDR2 SYDVKM. This CDR3 is 15 amino acids long. The V end lost 10 bases, the J end lost 5 bases, and 23 bases lay between the germline ends.